The 15 T cell receptor beta chains listed next were all sequenced from one sample in a study of blood T cell repertoires in COVID-19. The assay was immunoSEQ multiplex PCR, and TCRdb's table has in-frame clones only and misses some. The sample has 250,000 to 300,000 clones; about four fifths are singletons. Source material: PBMCs or T cells enriched from blood (not recorded which). These receptors were obtained from a man aged 35 to 55 who had been exposed to COVID-19.

V is TRBV19 and J is TRBJ2-5; a weak D match, TRBD2 (6 bases). V lost 6 bases, J lost 4 bases, and 12 bases lay in between. The CDR3 sequence is 13 residues long. Germline V gene lookup returns CDR1 LNHDA and CDR2 SQIVND (reference sequence). The CDR3 region has the DNA TGTGCCAGTAGCGGGGGTGGGATAGAGACCCAGTACTTC. Encoded protein: CASSGGGIETQYF.

The chain couples TRBV12-5 to TRBJ1-3; tentative D call: TRBD1 (5 bases). CDR3 size: 17 residues. The germline V gene encodes CDR1 LGHNT and CDR2 FRNRAP. The V and J ends lost 0 bases and 3 bases respectively, with 15 bases between them. In DNA form, the CDR3 reads TGTGCTAGTGGTTTGGTACGCAGGCTCGGGGGTGGAAACACCATATATTTT. Translated: CASGLVRRLGGGNTIYF.

The chain uses TRBV18 and TRBJ2-5; TRBD2 aligns across 9 bases. With 2 bases clipped from V and 5 bases from J, the junction kept 9 bases outside the gene matches. The CDR3 runs to 16 residues. Germline values: CDR1 KGHSH, CDR2 LQKENI. The CDR3 is CASSPVTSGSGETQYF. CDR3 coding DNA: TGTGCCAGCTCACCAGTGACTAGCGGCTCCGGGGAGACCCAGTACTTC.

The chain carries TRBV19 and TRBJ1-4; 10 bases agree with TRBD1. The CDR3 covers 17 residues. The J segment lost 4 bases and the V segment lost 3 bases, leaving 8 bases of the junction unmatched. The germline V gene encodes CDR1 LNHDA and CDR2 SQIVND (reference sequence). The CDR3 here is CASSMGPGQGFNEKLFF. CDR3 DNA sequence: TGTGCCAGTAGTATGGGGCCGGGACAGGGGTTTAATGAAAAACTGTTTTTT.

The gene calls are TRBV7-9 and TRBJ1-1; 8 bases are shared with TRBD1. Losses at the gene ends were 0 bases for V and 0 bases for J; bases not matched to a gene: 9. This CDR3 has 18 amino acids. CDR1 is SEHNR and CDR2 is FQNEAQ in the germline V gene (reference sequence). As DNA, the CDR3 is TGTGCCAGCAGCTTAGCGCTCCTAGGACAGGGACTGAACACTGAAGCTTTCTTT. Amino acid sequence: CASSLALLGQGLNTEAFF.

The chain recombines TRBV30 with TRBJ1-3; D gene uncertain. CDR1 is GTSNPN, CDR2 SVGIG, per germline (reference sequence). The CDR3 sequence is 14 residues long. V was pared by 0 bases and J by 0 bases, with 6 bases between. CDR3 nucleotides: TGTGCCTGGAGTGTCCTCCGCTCTGGAAACACCATATATTTT. It is translated as CAWSVLRSGNTIYF.

This chain joins TRBV2 and TRBJ2-7; 7 positions agree with TRBD2. The junction had 9 bases not matched to a gene; V was cut back by 3 bases and J by 4 bases. Per the germline V gene, CDR1 is SNHLY and CDR2 is FYNNEI. This CDR3 is 15 amino acids long. As DNA, the CDR3 is TGTGCCAGCAGTGAGCGGGGGTCAACGGGGTACGAGCAGTACTTC. Amino acids: CASSERGSTGYEQYF.

This chain joins TRBV9 and TRBJ2-3; D perhaps matches TRBD2 (6 bases). Trimming removed 7 bases at V and 4 bases at J, with 13 bases between. CDR3 length: 13 residues. Germline CDR1 SGDLS, CDR2 YYNGEE. CDR3 sequence: CASGTWGADTQYF. DNA for the CDR3: TGTGCCAGCGGGACCTGGGGGGCAGATACGCAGTATTTT.

This sequence joins TRBV19 and TRBJ2-7; 9 nucleotides agree with TRBD2. V dropped 2 bases and J dropped 7; count of bases not matched to a gene: 6. CDR3 length equals 14 residues. From germline, CDR1 is LNHDA and CDR2 SQIVND (reference sequence). CDR3 sequence: CASSIIAGVGEQYF. The CDR3 coding sequence is TGTGCCAGTAGTATAATAGCGGGAGTTGGAGAGCAGTACTTC.

V is TRBV30 and J is TRBJ2-7; D remains ambiguous. The CDR3 has 13 residues. Germline assignment: CDR1 GTSNPN and CDR2 SVGIG (reference sequence). V dropped 1 base and J dropped 4 bases, with 11 bases sitting between them. The CDR3, as DNA: TGTGCCTGGAGTGGAGACTCGGTATACGAGCAGTACTTC. Protein sequence: CAWSGDSVYEQYF.

The chain has TRBV29-1 and TRBJ2-7, with 8 bases lining up with TRBD1. Germline-derived CDR1 and CDR2 are SQVTM and ANQGSEA. V was pared by 6 bases and J by 0 bases, with 10 bases of the junction left unmatched. The CDR3 covers 15 residues. The CDR3 DNA sequence: TGCAGCGTAAAATATACAGGGGGGAGCTCCTACGAGCAGTACTTC. Amino acids: CSVKYTGGSSYEQYF.

The chain joins TRBV19 to TRBJ2-1, with 9 bases matching TRBD2. Trimming removed 7 bases from V and 7 bases from J; junction bases left unmatched: 14. Germline V gene lookup returns CDR1 LNHDA and CDR2 SQIVND (reference sequence). The CDR3 covers 16 residues. CDR3 loop: CASTQQTLAGVNEQFF. The CDR3 DNA is TGTGCCAGTACCCAGCAGACTTTAGCGGGAGTTAATGAGCAGTTCTTC.

The rearrangement uses TRBV19 and TRBJ1-1; perhaps TRBD1 as D (5 bases). The CDR3 spans 13 residues. The ends were cut back, 5 bases at V and 4 bases at J, with 11 bases in the middle. From germline, CDR1 is LNHDA and CDR2 SQIVND (reference sequence). CDR3 coding DNA: TGTGCCAGTAGTGAAACTGGGGCCACTGAAGCTTTCTTT. Amino acid sequence: CASSETGATEAFF.

This chain uses TRBV2 with TRBJ2-1; TRBD2 matches at 11 bases. The J segment lost 0 bases and the V segment lost 6 bases, leaving 1 base of the junction unmatched. There are 15 residues in the CDR3. Germline CDR1 is SNHLY and CDR2 is FYNNEI. The CDR3 DNA is TGTGCCAGCAGGACTAGCGGGAACTCCTACAATGAGCAGTTCTTC. It codes for CASRTSGNSYNEQFF. The whole variable domain, filled in from reference TRBV2 and TRBJ2-1, reads EPEVTQTPSHQVTQMGQEVILRCVPISNHLYFYWYRQILGQKVEFLVSFYNNEISEKSEIFDDQFSVERPDGSNFTLKIRSTKLEDSAMYFCASRTSGNSYNEQFFGPGTRLTVL.

The gene calls are TRBV11-3 and TRBJ2-1; TRBD2 is a possible D gene (6 bases). Per the germline V gene, CDR1 is SGHNT and CDR2 is YENEEA. Trimming shortened V by 5 bases and J by 2 bases, and 16 bases separated the two germline ends. The CDR3 consists of 16 residues. CDR3 in amino acids: CASSPPGGNTYNEQFF. In DNA form, the CDR3 reads TGTGCCAGCAGCCCACCAGGCGGGAACACCTACAATGAGCAGTTCTTC.